Listed below are T cell receptor beta chains from one sample, sequenced in a study of control samples from healthy donors and cancer patients. The data were produced by immunoSEQ multiplex PCR, yet TCRdb's version contains in-frame clones alone and is incomplete. The data hold about 130,000 clones, with about 90% observed a single time. Sequencing was carried out using blood. Receptor source: a man aged 18 to 29 in good health. CDR3s include the opening cysteine and the closing phenylalanine or tryptophan. A D gene is named only where the DNA matches it firmly. Clone size, where shown, is once, few, many, or a class for clones that have expanded.

clone_size: NA
j_call: TRBJ2-7
d_call: NA
v_call: TRBV18
cdr3_length: 15
cdr3_aa: CASSPVGTSSYEQYF
cdr3_nt: TGTGCCAGCTCACCTGTCGGGACATCTTCCTACGAGCAGTACTTC

clone_size: NA
j_call: TRBJ1-2
d_call: NA
v_call: TRBV14
cdr3_length: 16
cdr3_aa: CASSQDGYRANYGYTF
cdr3_nt: TGTGCCAGCAGCCAAGATGGTTACAGGGCGAACTATGGCTACACCTTC

clone_size: NA
j_call: TRBJ1-2
d_call: NA
v_call: TRBV5-4
cdr3_length: 12
cdr3_aa: CASSFSDYGYTF
cdr3_nt: TGTGCCAGCAGCTTTAGTGACTATGGCTACACCTTC

clone_size: medium-sized
j_call: TRBJ1-1
d_call: NA
v_call: TRBV5-1
cdr3_length: 13
cdr3_aa: CASSLLKNTEAFF
cdr3_nt: TGCGCCAGCAGCTTGTTGAAGAACACTGAAGCTTTCTTT

clone_size: NA
j_call: TRBJ1-5
d_call: NA
v_call: TRBV21-1
cdr3_length: 13
cdr3_aa: CASSMGPVQPQHF
cdr3_nt: TGTGCCAGCAGCATGGGCCCAGTTCAGCCCCAGCATTTT

clone_size: once
j_call: TRBJ1-1
d_call: TRBD1
v_call: TRBV6-5
cdr3_length: 16
cdr3_aa: CASSYVYRGFDPEAFF
cdr3_nt: TGTGCCAGCAGTTACGTCTACAGGGGATTTGATCCCGAAGCTTTCTTT

clone_size: NA
j_call: TRBJ2-1
d_call: NA
v_call: TRBV9
cdr3_length: 13
cdr3_aa: CASSRTSINEQFF
cdr3_nt: TGTGCCAGCAGCCGAACTAGCATCAATGAGCAGTTCTTC

clone_size: once
j_call: TRBJ1-3
d_call: NA
v_call: TRBV10-2
cdr3_length: 13
cdr3_aa: CASDPSSGNTIYF
cdr3_nt: TGCGCCAGCGACCCGTCCTCTGGAAACACCATATATTTT

clone_size: few
j_call: TRBJ2-2
d_call: NA
v_call: TRBV5-1
cdr3_length: 13
cdr3_aa: CASGGGDTGELFF
cdr3_nt: TGCGCCAGCGGAGGGGGGGACACCGGGGAGCTGTTTTTT

clone_size: NA
j_call: TRBJ1-5
d_call: TRBD1
v_call: TRBV28
cdr3_length: 13
cdr3_aa: CAAFGQGNQPQHF
cdr3_nt: TGTGCCGCATTCGGACAGGGCAATCAGCCCCAGCATTTT

clone_size: NA
j_call: TRBJ2-7
d_call: TRBD1
v_call: TRBV27
cdr3_length: 14
cdr3_aa: CASSFGTGGYEQYF
cdr3_nt: TGTGCCAGCAGTTTTGGGACAGGGGGCTACGAGCAGTACTTC

clone_size: NA
j_call: TRBJ1-5
d_call: NA
v_call: TRBV5-4
cdr3_length: 16
cdr3_aa: CASSLGGHNSNQPQHF
cdr3_nt: TGTGCCAGCAGCTTGGGCGGACATAATAGCAATCAGCCCCAGCATTTT

clone_size: once
j_call: TRBJ2-2
d_call: NA
v_call: TRBV7-3
cdr3_length: 15
cdr3_aa: CASSLSEYGAGELFF
cdr3_nt: TGTGCCAGCAGCTTAAGCGAGTATGGGGCCGGGGAGCTGTTTTTT

clone_size: NA
j_call: TRBJ2-7
d_call: TRBD1
v_call: TRBV7-2
cdr3_length: 17
cdr3_aa: CASSLIGRDRFLDEQYF
cdr3_nt: TGTGCCAGCAGCTTAATCGGGCGGGACAGGTTTCTTGACGAGCAGTACTTC

clone_size: NA
j_call: TRBJ1-1
d_call: NA
v_call: TRBV10-3
cdr3_length: 12
cdr3_aa: CAISLTGEDAFF
cdr3_nt: TGTGCCATCAGTCTCACAGGCGAGGATGCTTTCTTT

clone_size: NA
j_call: TRBJ2-7
d_call: NA
v_call: TRBV7-9
cdr3_length: 15
cdr3_aa: CASSLDDSQSYEQYF
cdr3_nt: TGTGCCAGCAGCTTAGACGACAGCCAGTCCTACGAGCAGTACTTC

clone_size: once
j_call: TRBJ2-4
d_call: NA
v_call: TRBV7-8
cdr3_length: 17
cdr3_aa: CASSVAPGQLAKNIQYF
cdr3_nt: TGTGCCAGCAGCGTCGCCCCCGGACAGCTAGCCAAAAACATTCAGTACTTC

clone_size: NA
j_call: TRBJ1-1
d_call: NA
v_call: TRBV10-3
cdr3_length: 16
cdr3_aa: CAISESGQPVNTEAFF
cdr3_nt: TGTGCCATCAGTGAGTCTGGGCAGCCAGTTAACACTGAAGCTTTCTTT

clone_size: NA
j_call: TRBJ2-7
d_call: NA
v_call: TRBV25-1
cdr3_length: 15
cdr3_aa: CASSELGRPHYEQYF
cdr3_nt: TGTGCCAGCAGTGAATTGGGCCGCCCCCACTACGAGCAGTACTTC

clone_size: NA
j_call: TRBJ2-7
d_call: NA
v_call: TRBV27
cdr3_length: 16
cdr3_aa: CASRDRVGWGAYEQYF
cdr3_nt: TGTGCCAGCCGAGACAGGGTTGGCTGGGGGGCCTACGAGCAGTACTTC

clone_size: NA
j_call: TRBJ2-5
d_call: NA
v_call: TRBV5-6
cdr3_length: 13
cdr3_aa: CASSSALQETQYF
cdr3_nt: TGTGCCAGCAGCTCGGCACTTCAAGAGACCCAGTACTTC

clone_size: NA
j_call: TRBJ1-1
d_call: NA
v_call: TRBV14
cdr3_length: 15
cdr3_aa: CASSQDPGLRLGAFF
cdr3_nt: TGTGCCAGCAGCCAGGATCCTGGGCTCCGGTTAGGGGCTTTCTTT

clone_size: once
j_call: TRBJ1-4
d_call: NA
v_call: TRBV7-9
cdr3_length: 14
cdr3_aa: CASSSRAVNEKLFF
cdr3_nt: TGTGCCAGCAGCTCCCGGGCCGTCAATGAAAAACTGTTTTTT

clone_size: NA
j_call: TRBJ2-7
d_call: NA
v_call: TRBV10-1
cdr3_length: 15
cdr3_aa: CATKEGLGRGYEQYF
cdr3_nt: TGCGCCACCAAAGAGGGGTTGGGACGAGGCTACGAGCAGTACTTC

clone_size: NA
j_call: TRBJ1-5
d_call: NA
v_call: TRBV3-1/TRBV3-2
cdr3_length: 14
cdr3_aa: CASSQEGSSQPQHF
cdr3_nt: TGTGCCAGCAGCCAAGAAGGCAGTTCTCAGCCCCAGCATTTT

clone_size: NA
j_call: TRBJ2-1
d_call: TRBD2
v_call: TRBV7-9
cdr3_length: 15
cdr3_aa: CASSFGRREDNEQFF
cdr3_nt: TGTGCCAGCAGCTTCGGACGTCGGGAGGACAATGAGCAGTTCTTC

clone_size: once
j_call: TRBJ2-2
d_call: TRBD1
v_call: TRBV3-1/TRBV3-2
cdr3_length: 17
cdr3_aa: CASSRQTGVGNTGELFF
cdr3_nt: TGTGCCAGCAGCCGTCAAACAGGGGTGGGGAACACCGGGGAGCTGTTTTTT

clone_size: NA
j_call: TRBJ1-1
d_call: NA
v_call: TRBV14
cdr3_length: 14
cdr3_aa: CASSQRWGETEAFF
cdr3_nt: TGTGCCAGCAGCCAGCGTTGGGGAGAGACTGAAGCTTTCTTT